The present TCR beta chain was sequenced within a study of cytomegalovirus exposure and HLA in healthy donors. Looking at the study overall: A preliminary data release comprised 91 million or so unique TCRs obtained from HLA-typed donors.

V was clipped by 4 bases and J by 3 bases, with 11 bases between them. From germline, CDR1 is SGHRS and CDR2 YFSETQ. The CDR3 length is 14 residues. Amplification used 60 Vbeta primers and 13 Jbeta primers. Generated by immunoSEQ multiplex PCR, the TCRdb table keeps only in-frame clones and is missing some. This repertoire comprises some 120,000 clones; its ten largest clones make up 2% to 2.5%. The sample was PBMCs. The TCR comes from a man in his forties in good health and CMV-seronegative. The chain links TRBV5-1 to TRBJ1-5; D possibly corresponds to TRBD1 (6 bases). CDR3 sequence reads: CASSPDSPNQPQHF. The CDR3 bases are TGCGCCAGCAGCCCGGACAGTCCCAATCAGCCCCAGCATTTT.